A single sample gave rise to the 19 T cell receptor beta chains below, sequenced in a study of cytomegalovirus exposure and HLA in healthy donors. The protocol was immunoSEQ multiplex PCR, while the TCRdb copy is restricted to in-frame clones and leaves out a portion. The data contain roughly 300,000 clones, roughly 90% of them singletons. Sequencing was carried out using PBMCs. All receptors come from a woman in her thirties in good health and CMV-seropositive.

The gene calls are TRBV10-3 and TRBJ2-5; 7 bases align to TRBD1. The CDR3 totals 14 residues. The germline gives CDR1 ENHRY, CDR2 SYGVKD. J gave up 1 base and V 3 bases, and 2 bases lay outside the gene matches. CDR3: CAISDDRAQETQYF. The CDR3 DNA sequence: TGTGCCATCAGTGATGACAGGGCCCAAGAGACCCAGTACTTC.

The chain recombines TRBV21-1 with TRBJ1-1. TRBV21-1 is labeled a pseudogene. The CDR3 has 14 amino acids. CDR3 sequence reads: CASSAGPLNTEAFF. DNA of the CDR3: TGTGCCAGCAGCGCAGGACCTTTGAACACTGAAGCTTTCTTT.

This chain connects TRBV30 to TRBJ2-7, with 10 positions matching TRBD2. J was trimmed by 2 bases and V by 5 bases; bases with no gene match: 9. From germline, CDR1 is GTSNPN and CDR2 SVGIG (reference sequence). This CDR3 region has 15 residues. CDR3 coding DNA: TGTGCCTGGGGAGGACTAGCGGCACGGGCCTACGAGCAGTACTTC. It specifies CAWGGLAARAYEQYF. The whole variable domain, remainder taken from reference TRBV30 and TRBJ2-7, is SQTIHQWPATLVQPVGSPLSLECTVEGTSNPNLYWYRQAAGRGLQLLFYSVGIGQISSEVPQNLSASRPQDRQFILSSKKLLLSDSGFYLCAWGGLAARAYEQYFGPGTRLTVT.

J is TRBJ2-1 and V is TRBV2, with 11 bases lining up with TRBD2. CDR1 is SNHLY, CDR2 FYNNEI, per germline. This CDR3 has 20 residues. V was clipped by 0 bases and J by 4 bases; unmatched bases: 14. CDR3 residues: CASSEAWASGRRPGYNEQFF. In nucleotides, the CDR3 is TGTGCCAGCAGTGAAGCGTGGGCTAGCGGGAGGCGTCCGGGATACAATGAGCAGTTCTTC.

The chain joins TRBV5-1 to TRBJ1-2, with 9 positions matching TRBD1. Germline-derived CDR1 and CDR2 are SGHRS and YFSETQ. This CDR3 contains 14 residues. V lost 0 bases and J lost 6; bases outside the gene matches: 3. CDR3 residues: CASSLVGQGHGYTF. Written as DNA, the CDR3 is TGCGCCAGCAGCTTGGTGGGACAGGGCCATGGCTACACCTTC.

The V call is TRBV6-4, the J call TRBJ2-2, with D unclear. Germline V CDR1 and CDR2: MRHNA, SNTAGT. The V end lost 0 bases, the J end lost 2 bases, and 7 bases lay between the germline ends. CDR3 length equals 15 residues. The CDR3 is CASSDSHQNTGELFF. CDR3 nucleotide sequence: TGTGCCAGCAGTGACTCCCACCAAAACACCGGGGAGCTGTTTTTT.

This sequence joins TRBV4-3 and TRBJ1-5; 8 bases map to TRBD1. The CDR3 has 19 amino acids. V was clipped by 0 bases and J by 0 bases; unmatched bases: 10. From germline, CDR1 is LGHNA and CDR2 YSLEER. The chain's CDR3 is CASSQDPSGGSLSNQPQHF. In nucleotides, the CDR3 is TGCGCCAGCAGCCAAGATCCATCAGGGGGCAGCCTTAGCAATCAGCCCCAGCATTTT.

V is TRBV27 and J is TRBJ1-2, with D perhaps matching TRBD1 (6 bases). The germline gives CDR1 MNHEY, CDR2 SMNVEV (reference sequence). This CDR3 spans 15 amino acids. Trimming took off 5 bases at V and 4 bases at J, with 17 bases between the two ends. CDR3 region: CASSGTTGWGYGYTF. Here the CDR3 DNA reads TGTGCCAGCAGTGGGACGACAGGTTGGGGCTATGGCTACACCTTC.

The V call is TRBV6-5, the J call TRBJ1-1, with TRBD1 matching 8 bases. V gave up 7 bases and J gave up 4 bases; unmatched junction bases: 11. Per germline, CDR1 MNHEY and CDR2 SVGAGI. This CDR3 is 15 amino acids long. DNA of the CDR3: TGTGCCAGCACGGCCAGGGGGCGCGGGGGCACTGAAGCTTTCTTT. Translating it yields CASTARGRGGTEAFF.

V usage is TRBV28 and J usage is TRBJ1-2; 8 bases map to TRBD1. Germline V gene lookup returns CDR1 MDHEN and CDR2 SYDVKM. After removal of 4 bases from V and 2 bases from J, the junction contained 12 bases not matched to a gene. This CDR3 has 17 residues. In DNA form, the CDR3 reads TGTGCCAGCAGTTCGCCGACAGGGGCCCCTTTGAACTATGGCTACACCTTC. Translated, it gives CASSSPTGAPLNYGYTF.

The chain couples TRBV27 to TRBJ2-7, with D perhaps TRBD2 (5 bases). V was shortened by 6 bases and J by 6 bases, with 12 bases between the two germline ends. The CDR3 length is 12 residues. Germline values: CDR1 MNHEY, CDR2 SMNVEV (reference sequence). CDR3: CASSHERAEQYF. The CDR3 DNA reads TGTGCCAGCAGCCACGAGAGGGCCGAGCAGTACTTC.

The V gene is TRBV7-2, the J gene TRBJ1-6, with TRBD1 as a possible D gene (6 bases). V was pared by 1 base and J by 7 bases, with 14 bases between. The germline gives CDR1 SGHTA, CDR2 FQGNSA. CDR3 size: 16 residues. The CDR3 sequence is CASSLDGGAGNSPLHF. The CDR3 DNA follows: TGTGCCAGCAGCTTAGACGGGGGCGCGGGGAATTCACCCCTCCACTTT.

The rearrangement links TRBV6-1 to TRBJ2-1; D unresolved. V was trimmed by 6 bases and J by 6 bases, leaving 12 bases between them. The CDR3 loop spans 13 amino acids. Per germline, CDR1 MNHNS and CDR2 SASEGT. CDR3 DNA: TGTGCCAGCAGGGTCTCTTATCTCAATGAGCAGTTCTTC. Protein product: CASRVSYLNEQFF.

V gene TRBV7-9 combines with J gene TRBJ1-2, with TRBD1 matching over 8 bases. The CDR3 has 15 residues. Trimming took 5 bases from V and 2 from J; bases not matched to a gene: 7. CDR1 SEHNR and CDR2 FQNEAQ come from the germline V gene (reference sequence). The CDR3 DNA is TGTGCCAGCAGCCCACGGGGGACAGGAAACTATGGCTACACCTTC. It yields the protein CASSPRGTGNYGYTF. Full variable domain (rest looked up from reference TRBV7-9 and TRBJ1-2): DTGVSQNPRHKITKRGQNVTFRCDPISEHNRLYWYRQTLGQGPEFLTYFQNEAQLEKSRLLSDRFSAERPKGSFSTLEIQRTEQGDSAMYLCASSPRGTGNYGYTFGSGTRLTVV.

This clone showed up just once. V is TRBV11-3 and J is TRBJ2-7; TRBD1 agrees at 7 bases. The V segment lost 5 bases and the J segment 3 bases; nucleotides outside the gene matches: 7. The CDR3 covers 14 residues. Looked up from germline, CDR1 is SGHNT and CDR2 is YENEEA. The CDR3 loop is CASSPSTGNYEQYF. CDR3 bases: TGTGCCAGCAGCCCCTCGACAGGGAACTACGAGCAGTACTTC.

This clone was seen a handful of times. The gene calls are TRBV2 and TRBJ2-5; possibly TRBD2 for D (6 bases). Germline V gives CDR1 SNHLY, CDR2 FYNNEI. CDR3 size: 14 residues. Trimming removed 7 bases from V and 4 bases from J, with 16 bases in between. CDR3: CASMLEGVRETQYF. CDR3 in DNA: TGTGCCAGCATGTTGGAGGGCGTGAGAGAGACCCAGTACTTC.

CDR3: CASSSTHRDRGQETQYF. CDR3 coding DNA: TGTGCCAGCAGCTCGACACACCGGGACAGGGGACAAGAGACCCAGTACTTC. V usage is TRBV7-9 and J usage is TRBJ2-5; 10 bases match TRBD1. CDR3 length: 17 residues. CDR1 is SEHNR and CDR2 is FQNEAQ in the germline V gene (reference sequence). The junction had 10 bases not matched to a gene; V was cut back by 4 bases and J by 2 bases.

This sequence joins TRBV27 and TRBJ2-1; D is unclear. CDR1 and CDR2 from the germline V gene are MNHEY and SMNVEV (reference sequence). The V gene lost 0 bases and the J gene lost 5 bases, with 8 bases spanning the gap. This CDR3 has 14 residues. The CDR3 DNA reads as TGTGCCAGCAGTTTATCTAGTCTCAACAATGAGCAGTTCTTC. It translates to CASSLSSLNNEQFF.

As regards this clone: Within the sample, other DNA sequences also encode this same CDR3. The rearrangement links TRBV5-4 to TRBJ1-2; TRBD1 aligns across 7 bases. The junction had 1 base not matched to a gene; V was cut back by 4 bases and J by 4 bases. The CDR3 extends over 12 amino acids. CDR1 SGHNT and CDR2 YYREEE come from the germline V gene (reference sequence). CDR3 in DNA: TGTGCCAGCAGCCCAGGGGGCTATGGCTACACCTTC. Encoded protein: CASSPGGYGYTF.